The T cell receptor (beta chain) under discussion was sequenced for a study of graft-versus-host responses after intestinal transplantation. V lost 0 bases and J 7 bases, leaving 7 bases between the germline ends. The CDR3 runs 13 residues. Germline CDR1 is MNHEY and CDR2 is SVGAGI. This table comes from immunoSEQ multiplex PCR, and its TCRdb copy is limited to in-frame clones, with some not included. The sample records around 23,000 clones, around 95% being singletons. This chain connects TRBV6-5 to TRBJ2-1; D is uncertain. The source was PBMCs, collected just over 29 days after intestinal transplant. The source is a human patient who received an intestinal transplant, so some T cells may come from the graft donor. The CDR3 loop reads CASSYSTGNEQFF. CDR3 coding DNA: TGTGCCAGCAGTTACTCGACCGGGAATGAGCAGTTCTTC.